The clone carrying this T cell receptor (beta chain) was detected many times. No antigen is known for it. The record originates from a study of blood T cells in healthy people across ages. Study-wide points: Researchers judged that diversity estimates from one million T cells fell short of true values. A greater number of naive CD4+ cells and higher diversity distinguished long-lived donors from aged donors. Samples with more naive T cells showed higher observed beta diversity.

The use of a sample-barcoded 5' primer and a J-beta primer mix characterized a second PCR of roughly 6 to 11 cycles. MiXCR was run by TCRdb on the 5' RACE reads, yielding one entry per CDR3 protein. The sample records hundreds of thousands of distinct CDR3 sequences, 25% to 35% being singletons. V was pared by 7 bases and J by 1 base, with 19 bases of the junction left unmatched. The length of the CDR3 is 20 residues. CDR1 MNHNS and CDR2 SASEGT come from the germline V gene. This chain connects TRBV6-1 to TRBJ2-1; 10 bases agree with TRBD2. Material: blood. The receptor's source is a woman of 80 years or more in good health. CDR3 in amino acids: CASIPVLSGGAGSSYNEQFF. In nucleotides, the CDR3 is TGTGCCAGCATCCCGGTATTAAGCGGGGGGGCCGGTAGTTCCTACAATGAGCAGTTCTTC.